The 10 T cell receptor beta chains below come from one sample, sequenced in a study of blood T cell repertoires in COVID-19. Produced via immunoSEQ multiplex PCR; TCRdb's table is partial and in-frame only. The sample lists roughly 24,000 clones, approximately 91% occurring once. The source material was peripheral blood. The receptors here all came from a man aged 65 to 79 with COVID-19, enrolled during active disease.

The V call is TRBV20-1, the J call TRBJ2-2; D may be TRBD2 (6 bases). CDR3 length: 15 residues. Germline V gene sequence: CDR1 DFQATT, CDR2 SNEGSKA (reference sequence). The V end was cut by 3 bases, the J end by 5 bases, with 16 bases between. The CDR3 spells CSASRHGGGTGELFF. The DNA for the CDR3 is TGCAGTGCTAGTCGCCACGGGGGTGGGACCGGGGAGCTGTTTTTT.

The V and J genes are TRBV3-1 (or the pseudogene TRBV3-2) and TRBJ2-3; D remains ambiguous. Trimming removed 5 bases from V and 2 bases from J, with 14 bases in between. CDR1 is LGHDT, CDR2 YNNKEL, per germline (reference sequence). The CDR3 has 15 amino acids. The CDR3 DNA sequence: TGTGCCAGCAGCTTCCGGCGGCAGCTCACAGATACGCAGTATTTT. Its translation is CASSFRRQLTDTQYF.

This sequence joins TRBV6-1 and TRBJ2-7, with D possibly being TRBD2 (6 bases). The CDR3 has 13 residues. CDR1 and CDR2 (germline): MNHNS, SASEGT. V was trimmed by 2 bases and J by 4 bases, leaving 9 bases between them. This CDR3 is CASSERAGYEQYF. In nucleotides, the CDR3 is TGTGCCAGCAGTGAAAGGGCGGGGTACGAGCAGTACTTC.

With respect to this clone: Germline and junction disagree at one end, which may indicate a read error. The V call is TRBV7-2, the J call TRBJ2-1; perhaps TRBD1 as D (5 bases). This CDR3 contains 13 residues. Germline-derived CDR1 and CDR2 are SGHTA and FQGNSA. The CDR3 DNA sequence: TGTGCCAGCAGCTTAGTGTTGGACAATGTGCAGTTCTTC. Protein product: CASSLVLDNVQFF.

V and J are TRBV4-1 and TRBJ1-2; D is ambiguous. Trimming pared 0 bases from V and 5 bases from J, leaving 4 bases between. CDR3 length: 12 amino acids. The germline gives CDR1 MGHRA, CDR2 YSYEKL. The CDR3 DNA reads as TGCGCCAGCAGCCAAGAACATTATGGCTACACCTTC. Translating gives CASSQEHYGYTF.

The chain has TRBV20-1 and TRBJ1-6, with 10 bases identical to TRBD1. Germline V gene data show CDR1 as DFQATT and CDR2 as SNEGSKA (reference sequence). V lost 4 bases, J lost 3 bases, and 3 bases stayed unmatched. The length of the CDR3 is 15 residues. The CDR3 DNA is TGCAGTGCTATTGACAGGGGGCTCTATAATTCACCCCTCCACTTT. Protein product: CSAIDRGLYNSPLHF.

The rearrangement joins TRBV7-2 to TRBJ2-1, with 8 bases that match TRBD2. The J segment lost 4 bases and the V segment lost 5 bases, leaving 7 bases of the junction unmatched. CDR1 is SGHTA and CDR2 is FQGNSA in the germline V gene. The CDR3 has 15 amino acids. The CDR3 here is CASSPGGGRYNEQFF. CDR3 nucleotides: TGTGCCAGCAGCCCCGGGGGGGGGCGGTACAATGAGCAGTTCTTC.

The V gene is TRBV2, the J gene TRBJ1-1; D remains ambiguous. The CDR3 runs 15 residues. V lost 7 bases, J lost 1 base, and 16 bases lay in between. CDR1 and CDR2 from the germline V gene are SNHLY and FYNNEI. CDR3 loop: CASTPWEITNTEAFF. In DNA form, the CDR3 reads TGTGCCAGCACCCCCTGGGAGATTACGAACACTGAAGCTTTCTTT.

This chain joins TRBV5-4 and TRBJ1-4; 10 nucleotides match TRBD1. The V gene's germline CDR1 is SGHNT and CDR2 YYREEE (reference sequence). J was trimmed by 2 bases and V by 4 bases; bases with no gene match: 5. The length of the CDR3 is 16 residues. The CDR3 sequence: CASSKGQGGTNEKLFF. CDR3 in DNA: TGTGCCAGCAGCAAAGGACAGGGGGGGACTAATGAAAAACTGTTTTTT. The entire variable domain, with the rest obtained from reference TRBV5-4 and TRBJ1-4, is as follows: ETGVTQSPTHLIKTRGQQVTLRCSSQSGHNTVSWYQQALGQGPQFIFQYYREEENGRGNFPPRFSGLQFPNYSSELNVNALELDDSALYLCASSKGQGGTNEKLFFGSGTQLSVL.

The chain uses TRBV5-6 and TRBJ2-7; unclear D gene. The CDR3 spans 12 residues. V was cut by 0 bases and J by 6 bases, with 7 bases left in between. CDR1 and CDR2 from the germline V gene are SGHDT and YYEEEE. For the CDR3, the DNA is TGTGCCAGCAGCTTGGGCTGGGCCGAGCAGTACTTC. Translating gives CASSLGWAEQYF.